What follows are 22 T cell receptor beta chains derived from one specimen sequenced in a study of post-analysis software for immune sequencing data. Study-level results: Comparison of patients with controls showed five TRBV segments more frequent in patients, TRBV5-6, TRBV5-1 and TRBV20-1 among them.

Antigen specificity for these receptors is unknown. cDNA libraries for TCR beta contained unique molecular identifiers. TCRdb re-called the PCR reads with MiXCR, one entry per CDR3 protein. The sample yields 750,000 to 900,000 distinct CDR3 sequences, 46% seen once. The sequencing sample was made of blood. The receptors were sampled from a girl under 18 with multiple sclerosis.

The V call is TRBV5-1, the J call TRBJ2-4, with TRBD2 identical over 8 bases. The V and J ends lost 4 bases and 13 bases, in that order; junction bases with no gene match: 10. Germline assignment: CDR1 SGHRS and CDR2 YFSETQ. The CDR3 consists of 13 residues. The CDR3 nucleotides read TGCGCCAGCAGCGGGCAGCGGGGGTCAGGGCAGTACTTC. Its translation: CASSGQRGSGQYF. Using reference TRBV5-1 and TRBJ2-4 for the parts outside the CDR3, the full variable domain is KAGVTQTPRYLIKTRGQQVTLSCSPISGHRSVSWYQQTPGQGLQFLFEYFSETQRNKGNFPGRFSGRQFSNSRSEMNVSTLELGDSALYLCASSGQRGSGQYFGAGTRLSVL.

The chain employs TRBV18 and TRBJ1-6; TRBD1 matches 7 bases. CDR1 KGHSH and CDR2 LQKENI come from the germline V gene. This CDR3 comprises 15 residues. V shed 5 bases and J 8 bases; nucleotides not matched to a gene: 9. CDR3 DNA sequence: TGTGCCAGCTCAGAGGGGGCGCTTGGTTATTCACCCCTCCACTTT. Its translation is CASSEGALGYSPLHF.

This clonotype was seen a few times. This chain joins TRBV27 and TRBJ1-4; D remains unclear. V dropped 7 bases and J dropped 3 bases, with 24 bases sitting between them. CDR3 length: 18 amino acids. Per the germline V gene, CDR1 is MNHEY and CDR2 is SMNVEV (reference sequence). CDR3 nucleotide sequence: TGTGCCAGCACCCAAAATGGCATGTCGAGGGCAGCTAATGAAAAACTGTTTTTT. Translation gives CASTQNGMSRAANEKLFF.

J is TRBJ1-1 and V is TRBV7-2; D remains ambiguous. Trimming removed 1 base at V and 4 bases at J, with 10 bases between. CDR1 is SGHTA, CDR2 FQGNSA, per germline. The CDR3 is 14 residues long. Here the CDR3 DNA reads TGTGCCAGCAGCTTAGAGACCCAGCCCACTGAAGCTTTCTTT. Translating it yields CASSLETQPTEAFF.

This clonotype was counted once. The chain joins TRBV12-3 or TRBV12-4 to TRBJ1-2, with unresolved D. The CDR3 length is 14 residues. V dropped 0 bases and J dropped 5 bases, with 10 bases sitting between them. The CDR3 DNA reads as TGTGCCAGCAGTTTAGCGGTTTTAGGGTATGGCTACACCTTC. Protein sequence: CASSLAVLGYGYTF.

A few counts support this clonotype. The junction shows a germline mismatch at one end, possibly a read error. The rearrangement uses TRBV29-1 and TRBJ2-3; D uncertain. The CDR3 covers 12 residues. The germline gives CDR1 SQVTM, CDR2 ANQGSEA. The CDR3: CGVKHSTDTQYF. The CDR3 DNA is TGCGGCGTCAAACATAGCACAGATACGCAGTATTTT.

V usage is TRBV7-2 and J usage is TRBJ2-5, with 12 bases that match TRBD2. The end of the DNA fits TRBJ2-7 better, so the J call may be wrong. This CDR3 region has 18 residues. Germline V gene lookup returns CDR1 SGHTA and CDR2 FQGNSA. This chain's CDR3 is CASSLPEGLAGGPNEQYF. DNA for the CDR3: TGTGCCAGCAGCTTACCTGAAGGGCTAGCGGGAGGGCCAAACGAGCAGTACTTC.

Concerning this clonotype itself: Germline is not matched at one junction end, which may reflect a read error. The V and J genes are TRBV12-3 or TRBV12-4 and TRBJ2-3; D gene unclear. This CDR3 has 12 amino acids. The CDR3 spells CASILSTDMQYF. In nucleotides, the CDR3 is TGTGCCAGCATCCTAAGCACAGATATGCAGTATTTT.

This chain joins TRBV30 and TRBJ2-7; D is undetermined. The J call is doubtful: the DNA matches TRBJ2-5 better. The CDR3 spans 11 residues. Germline CDR1 is GTSNPN and CDR2 is SVGIG (reference sequence). The CDR3 coding sequence is TGTGCCTGGAGTGAGATAGAGACCCAGTACTTC. It specifies CAWSEIETQYF.

The chain's CDR3 is CSARDTGGSYNEQFF. The CDR3, as DNA: TGCAGTGCTAGAGACACGGGAGGATCCTACAATGAGCAGTTCTTC. The chain carries TRBV20-1 and TRBJ2-1, with 7 positions matching TRBD2. J lost 1 base, V lost 0 bases, and 3 bases had no gene match. Germline loops: CDR1 DFQATT, CDR2 SNEGSKA (reference sequence). This CDR3 has 15 residues.

CDR3 loop: CASSQDATSGNEQYF. CDR3 bases: TGTGCCAGCAGCCAAGATGCGACTAGCGGTAACGAGCAGTACTTC. The V call is TRBV3-1, the J call TRBJ2-7, with 9 nucleotides matching TRBD2. The CDR3 covers 15 residues. Germline CDR1 LGHDT, CDR2 YNNKEL (reference sequence). Trimming took 0 bases from V and 5 from J; bases not matched to a gene: 5.

This clonotype was detected a few times. This chain connects TRBV5-1 to TRBJ1-2, with D maybe TRBD1 (5 bases). The ends were cut back, 0 bases at V and 0 bases at J, with 9 bases in the middle. Germline CDR1 and CDR2: SGHRS and YFSETQ. The CDR3 totals 15 residues. CDR3 DNA: TGCGCCAGCAGCTTGGAGGACACCGCTAACTATGGCTACACCTTC. Protein: CASSLEDTANYGYTF.

The sample holds a few counts of this clonotype. The chain's CDR3 is CSARESGAGANVLTF. CDR3 nucleotide sequence: TGCAGTGCTAGAGAGTCAGGGGCCGGGGCCAACGTCCTGACTTTC. This chain joins TRBV20-1 and TRBJ2-6; possible D gene TRBD1, 6 bases. Trimming pared 0 bases from V and 4 bases from J, leaving 10 bases between. Per the germline V gene, CDR1 is DFQATT and CDR2 is SNEGSKA (reference sequence). The CDR3 has 15 residues.

This chain links TRBV20-1 with TRBJ2-5, with 8 bases aligning to TRBD2. Trimming took 3 bases from V and 2 from J; bases not matched to a gene: 5. The CDR3 is 14 residues long. Germline V gene data show CDR1 as DFQATT and CDR2 as SNEGSKA (reference sequence). The CDR3 nucleotides read TGCAGTGCTAGGTTTAGCGGGGCTCAAGAGACCCAGTACTTC. This sequence encodes CSARFSGAQETQYF.

This clonotype appeared a few times. The chain employs TRBV27 and TRBJ2-1; maybe TRBD1 (5 bases). The germline V gene has CDR1 MNHEY and CDR2 SMNVEV (reference sequence). Trimming shortened V by 5 bases and J by 0 bases, and 14 bases separated the two germline ends. This CDR3 is built from 16 residues. The chain's CDR3 is CASSLRQPSSYNEQFF. As DNA, the CDR3 is TGTGCCAGCAGTCTCCGACAGCCGAGCTCCTACAATGAGCAGTTCTTC.

The chain has TRBV7-9 and TRBJ2-7; weak D call: TRBD1 (5 bases). The CDR3 has 15 amino acids. V was cut by 1 base and J by 0 bases, with 10 bases left in between. Germline V gene data show CDR1 as SEHNR and CDR2 as FQNEAQ (reference sequence). The DNA of the CDR3 is TGTGCCAGCAGCTTAGGGGCAGGGCGCTCCTACGAGCAGTACTTC. It yields the protein CASSLGAGRSYEQYF.

The chain recombines TRBV29-1 with TRBJ2-5; TRBD2 aligns across 11 bases. This CDR3 is built from 16 residues. Germline V gene data show CDR1 as SQVTM and CDR2 as ANQGSEA. The V segment lost 7 bases and the J segment 5 bases; nucleotides outside the gene matches: 15. CDR3 in DNA: TGCAGCGCCGAGAACATAGCGGGAGGGCGAAGTGAGACCCAGTACTTC. It specifies CSAENIAGGRSETQYF.

The chain carries TRBV7-6 and TRBJ2-2; D gene ambiguous. Trimming removed 2 bases from V and 1 base from J, with 8 bases in between. Germline CDR1 is SGHVS and CDR2 is FNYEAQ. The CDR3 runs 15 residues. For the CDR3, the DNA is TGTGCCAGCAGCTTAATCAGTCTGAACACCGGGGAGCTGTTTTTT. Its translation is CASSLISLNTGELFF.

The chain carries TRBV6-1 and TRBJ1-5; 7 bases align to TRBD1. The germline V gene encodes CDR1 MNHNS and CDR2 SASEGT. There are 14 residues in the CDR3. The V and J ends lost 5 bases and 4 bases, in that order; junction bases with no gene match: 5. The CDR3 reads CASSYMTGNQPQHF. The CDR3, as DNA: TGTGCCAGCAGTTATATGACAGGGAATCAGCCCCAGCATTTT.

The chain joins TRBV5-1 to TRBJ2-1; no clear D gene. The germline V and J ends were trimmed by 0 bases and 4 bases, with 5 bases remaining between them. Germline CDR1 and CDR2: SGHRS and YFSETQ. This CDR3 region has 13 residues. In DNA, the CDR3 is TGCGCCAGCAGCTTGGAGAGTTACAATGAGCAGTTCTTC. Its protein is CASSLESYNEQFF.

The chain recombines TRBV28 with TRBJ2-7; D might be TRBD2 (6 bases). This CDR3 is built from 17 residues. In germline, CDR1 is MDHEN, CDR2 SYDVKM. Trimming shortened V by 5 bases and J by 0 bases, and 20 bases separated the two germline ends. The CDR3 DNA follows: TGTGCCAGCAGTCTCCGGGGTGGAGCGGGCCGCTCCTACGAGCAGTACTTC. Translated: CASSLRGGAGRSYEQYF. Full variable domain (missing parts from reference TRBV28 and TRBJ2-7): DVKVTQSSRYLVKRTGEKVFLECVQDMDHENMFWYRQDPGLGLRLIYFSYDVKMKEKGDIPEGYSVSREKKERFSLILESASTNQTSMYLCASSLRGGAGRSYEQYFGPGTRLTVT.

The chain links TRBV28 to TRBJ2-6; tentative D call: TRBD2 (5 bases). V lost 5 bases and J 2 bases, leaving 16 bases between the germline ends. Germline values: CDR1 MDHEN, CDR2 SYDVKM. CDR3 length equals 17 residues. The CDR3 reads CASSPPGEFTGANVLTF. CDR3 bases: TGTGCCAGCAGTCCTCCCGGGGAGTTTACTGGGGCCAACGTCCTGACTTTC.